This TCR beta chain appears in the sequencing data of a study of shared clonotypes between healthy human individuals. Deep-level running was used for the assay. Several immunoSEQ plates held equal portions of the genomic DNA taken from each subset. Generated by immunoSEQ multiplex PCR, the TCRdb table keeps only in-frame clones and is missing some. Of 650,000 to 800,000 clones listed, 92% were seen once; the top ten hold approximately 24%. In the naive CD8 group, cells lacked CD45RO and were positively selected for CCR7, so terminally differentiated effector memory CD45RA+ cells were left out. Study observations and caveats: A generally larger estimated richness was seen in naive subsets than in memory subsets.

This CDR3 comprises 14 residues. Germline loops: CDR1 MDHEN, CDR2 SYDVKM. Trimming cost V 7 bases and J 2 bases; bases outside gene matches: 7. Concerning this clone itself: No antigen is known for it.

The TCR sequence derives from a man aged 25 to 45 in good health. The material sequenced was naive CD8+ T cells sorted from blood. The chain combines TRBV28 with TRBJ1-2; 7 bases are shared with TRBD1. Here the CDR3 reads CASIHTGVNYGYTF. CDR3 nucleotide sequence: TGTGCCAGCATTCATACAGGGGTAAACTATGGCTACACCTTC.